The 30 T cell receptor beta chains listed next were all sequenced from one sample in a study of naive and memory T cell subsets (dated by TCRdb to 2017 to 2019). The library was made by UMI-ligation and nested PCR. The sample was run on an Illumina MiSeq. An equimolar mix of two oligonucleotides covering both TRBC1 and TRBC2 was used as the beta constant-region primer. TCRdb trimmed public reads at Q25 via fastp, called clones via MiXCR and kept in-frame beta chains. Every distinct CDR3 protein forms one entry, paired with its most common genes and DNA. The sample table contains 89,000 or so distinct CDR3 sequences; only one count was recorded for around 13% of them. The ten largest make up roughly 0.9% of the sample. The source material was central memory CD4+ T cells from blood. The intended sense of this specimen's cell subset or site label: central memory, CD45RA- CD27+. The receptors come from a human donor in good health.

The chain has TRBV12-3 or TRBV12-4 and TRBJ1-1; perhaps TRBD1 as D (6 bases). Trimming cost V 0 bases and J 6 bases, with 11 bases left between them. The CDR3 totals 14 residues. The CDR3 region is CASSLAVGGAEAFF. The CDR3 bases are TGTGCCAGCAGTTTAGCGGTCGGGGGCGCTGAAGCTTTCTTT.

The chain links TRBV19 to TRBJ2-7, with TRBD2 identical over 7 bases. Germline CDR1 is LNHDA and CDR2 is SQIVND (reference sequence). The CDR3 covers 15 residues. V was pared by 3 bases and J by 7 bases, with 12 bases of the junction left unmatched. The CDR3 spells CASSMWRVAGEEQYF. CDR3 nucleotides: TGTGCCAGTAGTATGTGGCGGGTTGCGGGGGAGGAGCAGTACTTC.

This clonotype was seen a few times. CDR3 DNA: TGCGCCAGCAGCCACAGCAAAGGGACGAATGAAAAACTGTTTTTT. This gives the protein CASSHSKGTNEKLFF. V gene TRBV4-3 combines with J gene TRBJ1-4; D may be TRBD1 (5 bases). With 3 bases removed from V and 5 bases from J, the gap between germline ends came to 13 bases. Germline CDR1 and CDR2: LGHNA and YSLEER. This CDR3 has 15 residues.

This clonotype was counted a few times. The chain recombines TRBV29-1 with TRBJ2-4; no firm D call. Trimming pared 6 bases from V and 0 bases from J, leaving 12 bases between. The CDR3 sequence is 14 residues long. Germline values: CDR1 SQVTM, CDR2 ANQGSEA. CDR3 sequence reads: CSVLDLVAKNIQYF. DNA of the CDR3: TGCAGCGTCCTAGACCTGGTAGCCAAAAACATTCAGTACTTC.

This clonotype has more than one count but fewer than ten. The J gene is TRBJ2-2, the V gene TRBV6-6; the match to TRBD1 covers 10 bases. This CDR3 has 16 amino acids. Germline V gene data show CDR1 as MNHNY and CDR2 as SVGAGI (reference sequence). Trimming at V came to 3 bases and at J to 6 bases, leaving 7 bases not matched to a gene. CDR3: CASSYGDRGRAGELFF. The CDR3 DNA follows: TGTGCCAGCAGTTATGGGGACAGGGGAAGGGCCGGGGAGCTGTTTTTT.

Worth noting for this clonotype: At one end, the junction sequence differs from germline, possibly due to a read error. The gene calls are TRBV5-1 and TRBJ1-1, with D unclear. The CDR3 covers 14 residues. CDR1 and CDR2 from the germline V gene are SGHRS and YFSETQ. The CDR3 protein is CASGLVGANTEAFF. The CDR3 region has the DNA TGCGCCAGCGGCTTGGTTGGCGCAAACACTGAAGCTTTCTTT.

This clonotype was observed at least ten times. This rearrangement joins TRBV5-4 to TRBJ2-3; tentative D call: TRBD1 (5 bases). CDR1 is SGHNT and CDR2 is YYREEE in the germline V gene (reference sequence). V gave up 2 bases and J gave up 1 base, with 11 bases separating them. This CDR3 is 15 amino acids long. CDR3 coding DNA: TGTGCCAGCAGCTTCCAGCAGGGTCGCACAGATACGCAGTATTTT. It yields the protein CASSFQQGRTDTQYF.

As for this clonotype: A much larger clone differs by one base, so this may be a read error. The chain links TRBV30 to TRBJ2-4; 7 bases line up with TRBD2. CDR3 length: 11 residues. The germline CDR1 and CDR2 sequences are GTSNPN and SVGIG (reference sequence). The CDR3 nucleotides read TGTGTCTGGAGCCGGGGGGACATTCAGTACTTC. Translated, it gives CVWSRGDIQYF.

Ten or more counts support this clonotype. J is TRBJ2-7 and V is TRBV6-5, with 7 positions matching TRBD2. CDR1 is MNHEY and CDR2 is SVGAGI in the germline V gene. V shed 0 bases, J shed 3 bases, and the junction held 2 bases outside the gene matches. This CDR3 contains 14 residues. Here the CDR3 reads CASSYSPGGYEQYF. CDR3 bases: TGTGCCAGCAGTTACTCCCCGGGGGGCTACGAGCAGTACTTC.

This clonotype was seen many times. J is TRBJ1-1 and V is TRBV29-1; the D gene is possibly TRBD1 (6 bases). The CDR3 has 14 residues. Looked up from germline, CDR1 is SQVTM and CDR2 is ANQGSEA. The V and J ends lost 3 bases and 1 base respectively, with 12 bases between them. CDR3 amino acids: CSVEGGVGNTEAFF. The CDR3 region has the DNA TGCAGCGTTGAGGGGGGCGTCGGGAACACTGAAGCTTTCTTT. Full variable domain (remainder filled in from reference TRBV29-1 and TRBJ1-1): SAVISQKPSRDICQRGTSLTIQCQVDSQVTMMFWYRQQPGQSLTLIATANQGSEATYESGFVIDKFPISRPNLTFSTLTVSNMSPEDSSIYLCSVEGGVGNTEAFFGQGTRLTVV.

This clonotype was observed many times. The V and J genes are TRBV12-3 or TRBV12-4 and TRBJ2-3; 10 bases match TRBD2. The V and J ends lost 9 bases and 5 bases, in that order; junction bases with no gene match: 2. The CDR3 is made up of 12 amino acids. CDR3 coding DNA: TGTGCCAGTCGGACTAGCGGAGATACGCAGTATTTT. Protein product: CASRTSGDTQYF.

This chain connects TRBV13 to TRBJ1-2; perhaps TRBD1 as D (6 bases). Germline V gene sequence: CDR1 PRHDT, CDR2 FYEKMQ (reference sequence). The CDR3 is 14 residues long. V was trimmed by 0 bases and J by 5 bases, leaving 10 bases between them. CDR3: CASSLGWQGYGYTF. The DNA for the CDR3 is TGTGCCAGCAGCTTAGGATGGCAGGGGTATGGCTACACCTTC.

In its sample, this clonotype was seen many times. This rearrangement joins TRBV13 to TRBJ2-3; 11 positions match TRBD2. The CDR3 contains 14 residues. CDR1 and CDR2 (germline): PRHDT, FYEKMQ (reference sequence). With 10 bases clipped from V and 3 bases from J, the junction kept 6 bases outside the gene matches. The CDR3 loop is CATLTSGSTDTQYF. Written as DNA, the CDR3 is TGTGCCACCCTAACTAGCGGGAGTACAGATACGCAGTATTTT.

This clonotype came up a few times. V usage is TRBV5-1 and J usage is TRBJ1-2; possibly TRBD1 for D (5 bases). This CDR3 has 17 amino acids. The V and J ends lost 2 bases and 3 bases respectively, with 20 bases between them. Germline V lookup: CDR1 SGHRS, CDR2 YFSETQ. This CDR3 is CASSFSHGTQGDYGYTF. CDR3 sequence (DNA): TGCGCCAGCAGCTTTAGCCACGGGACTCAGGGAGACTATGGCTACACCTTC.

Ten or more counts support this clonotype. The CDR3: CASSDDSQNQNSPLHF. CDR3 bases: TGTGCCAGCAGCGACGACAGTCAGAATCAAAATTCACCCCTCCACTTT. The chain uses TRBV2 and TRBJ1-6; D is perhaps TRBD1 (5 bases). The CDR3 covers 16 residues. Germline CDR1 SNHLY, CDR2 FYNNEI. Trimming shortened V by 6 bases and J by 7 bases, and 19 bases separated the two germline ends.

The CDR3 DNA follows: TGTGCCAGCAGCGACCAAACTAGCGGAGGGAGCACAGATACGCAGTATTTT. This encodes CASSDQTSGGSTDTQYF. This sequence joins TRBV11-2 and TRBJ2-3, with 8 nucleotides matching TRBD2. The CDR3 spans 17 residues. In germline, CDR1 is SGHAT, CDR2 FQNNGV. J lost 0 bases, V lost 5 bases, and 10 bases had no gene match.

The chain combines TRBV20-1 with TRBJ2-6, with D unresolved. The ends were cut back, 0 bases at V and 1 base at J, with 4 bases in the middle. The CDR3 runs 14 residues. Germline values: CDR1 DFQATT, CDR2 SNEGSKA (reference sequence). For the CDR3, the DNA is TGCAGTGCTAGAGATGATTCTGGGGCCAACGTCCTGACTTTC. As protein: CSARDDSGANVLTF.

This chain links TRBV6-5 with TRBJ2-2; weak D call: TRBD1 (5 bases). CDR1 is MNHEY and CDR2 is SVGAGI in the germline V gene. V lost 2 bases, J lost 8 bases, and 12 bases lay in between. The CDR3 loop spans 14 amino acids. CDR3 sequence reads: CASSYVGQLGELFF. The CDR3 DNA sequence: TGTGCCAGCAGTTACGTGGGGCAGTTAGGGGAGCTGTTTTTT.

This clonotype appeared a few times. The chain couples TRBV20-1 to TRBJ2-1, with TRBD2 matching 14 bases. This CDR3 is 16 amino acids long. V lost 3 bases to trimming and J lost 3 bases; unmatched junction nucleotides: 4. CDR1 and CDR2 (germline): DFQATT, SNEGSKA (reference sequence). The CDR3 loop reads CSARGGTSGSYNEQFF. As DNA, the CDR3 is TGCAGTGCTAGGGGGGGGACTAGCGGGAGCTACAATGAGCAGTTCTTC.

This clonotype was picked up a small number of times. This chain links TRBV5-1 with TRBJ2-1, with TRBD2 matching 7 bases. V shed 0 bases and J 2 bases; nucleotides not matched to a gene: 8. Germline values: CDR1 SGHRS, CDR2 YFSETQ. The CDR3 runs to 17 residues. CDR3 DNA sequence: TGCGCCAGCAGCTTGGGCGGGAGTAATACCCCCTACAATGAGCAGTTCTTC. It translates to CASSLGGSNTPYNEQFF.

This clonotype was observed a handful of times. The rearrangement joins TRBV19 to TRBJ2-1; TRBD2 is a possible D gene (5 bases). The CDR3 consists of 13 residues. Germline CDR1 is LNHDA and CDR2 is SQIVND (reference sequence). Trimming took 3 bases from V and 9 from J, leaving 12 bases between them. The CDR3 DNA follows: TGTGCCAGTAGTATTGGCGGGCCCAGTGAGCAGTTCTTC. It translates to CASSIGGPSEQFF.

The chain links TRBV20-1 to TRBJ2-3, with 9 bases fitting TRBD2. CDR1 is DFQATT, CDR2 SNEGSKA, per germline (reference sequence). This CDR3 has 14 amino acids. Trimming at V came to 6 bases and at J to 4 bases, leaving 8 bases not matched to a gene. The CDR3 sequence: CSAQGGLASDTQYF. CDR3 DNA sequence: TGCAGTGCCCAGGGGGGACTAGCATCAGATACGCAGTATTTT.

This clonotype was seen more than once but under ten times. The genes are TRBV10-3 and TRBJ2-3; TRBD2 matches at 10 bases. J gave up 2 bases and V 10 bases, and 9 bases lay outside the gene matches. The V gene's germline CDR1 is ENHRY and CDR2 SYGVKD. This CDR3 comprises 15 residues. CDR3 protein: CATGEGLANTDTQYF. The CDR3 DNA reads TGTGCCACCGGGGAGGGACTAGCGAACACAGATACGCAGTATTTT.

The rearrangement joins TRBV29-1 to TRBJ1-2, with TRBD1 identical over 7 bases. The CDR3 is made up of 14 amino acids. V lost 0 bases and J lost 5; bases outside the gene matches: 6. Germline loops: CDR1 SQVTM, CDR2 ANQGSEA. The CDR3 DNA reads as TGCAGCGTTGAAGATCCAACAGGGGAGTATGGCTACACCTTC. Its protein product is CSVEDPTGEYGYTF.

This clonotype has only a few counts. J is TRBJ1-2 and V is TRBV4-3; D not resolved. Germline CDR1 and CDR2: LGHNA and YSLEER. The CDR3 runs 16 residues. V lost 0 bases and J lost 0, with 11 bases in between. The CDR3 loop reads CASSQDAGRSNYGYTF. CDR3 DNA: TGCGCCAGCAGCCAAGATGCGGGAAGATCTAACTATGGCTACACCTTC.

This clonotype was detected only a few times. The chain couples TRBV10-3 to TRBJ2-1, with TRBD2 matching 8 bases. Germline V gene lookup returns CDR1 ENHRY and CDR2 SYGVKD. V shed 6 bases and J 1 base; nucleotides not matched to a gene: 8. CDR3 length: 16 amino acids. The DNA of the CDR3 is TGTGCCATCAGGAGTTCGACTAGCGATTCCTACAATGAGCAGTTCTTC. This codes for CAIRSSTSDSYNEQFF.

The chain has TRBV6-5 and TRBJ2-2; D is undetermined. Germline values: CDR1 MNHEY, CDR2 SVGAGI. This CDR3 spans 15 amino acids. Trimming took off 2 bases at V and 0 bases at J, with 7 bases between the two ends. CDR3 DNA: TGTGCCAGCAGTTACCGCGAAACGAACACCGGGGAGCTGTTTTTT. It is translated as CASSYRETNTGELFF.

CDR3 in DNA: TGTGCCAGCAGCCGTACGACAGGGGGTATTGGCAATCAGCCCCAGCATTTT. Its protein product is CASSRTTGGIGNQPQHF. The chain recombines TRBV12-3 or TRBV12-4 with TRBJ1-5, with 9 bases fitting TRBD1. The CDR3 is made up of 17 amino acids. The junction had 11 bases not matched to a gene; V was cut back by 6 bases and J by 2 bases.

With respect to this clonotype: One end of the junction does not line up with germline, which may come from a read error. This chain joins TRBV2 and TRBJ2-3; 11 bases are a match to TRBD1. Per the germline V gene, CDR1 is SNHLY and CDR2 is FYNNEI. CDR3 length equals 12 residues. DNA for the CDR3: TGTGCCAGCGAGGGACTCCGGGACAGGGGGAATTTT. Translation gives CASEGLRDRGNF.

The V call is TRBV18, the J call TRBJ2-1, with 10 positions matching TRBD2. Losses at the gene ends were 0 bases for V and 9 bases for J; bases not matched to a gene: 5. CDR1 and CDR2 from the germline V gene are KGHSH and LQKENI. This CDR3 is 15 amino acids long. CDR3 sequence (DNA): TGTGCCAGCTCACCACCTTCTAGCGGGAGCCGTGAGCAGTTCTTC. Translating gives CASSPPSSGSREQFF.